These 28 T cell receptor beta chains were all obtained from the same sample, sequenced in a study of immune cell composition in non-small cell lung cancer. The repertoire was sequenced with immunoSEQ multiplex PCR; TCRdb's copy has only in-frame clones and lacks some. The sample consists of 13,000 to 15,000 clones, roughly 66% of them appearing once. Sequenced material: lung tumor tissue. Every receptor here comes from a human donor with non-small cell lung cancer.

The chain joins TRBV29-1 to TRBJ2-1, with D possibly TRBD1 on 7 matching bases. The CDR3 length is 14 residues. Germline V lookup: CDR1 SQVTM, CDR2 ANQGSEA. V lost 7 bases to trimming and J lost 6 bases, with 19 bases between them. CDR3 protein: CSGLSGGGFNEQFF. CDR3 in DNA: TGCAGCGGTCTGTCAGGGGGAGGTTTCAATGAGCAGTTCTTC.

In its sample, this clone was seen once. The J gene is TRBJ2-4, the V gene TRBV30; 8 nucleotides align to TRBD1. V was pared by 4 bases and J by 7 bases, with 12 bases of the junction left unmatched. This CDR3 has 15 amino acids. The germline V gene encodes CDR1 GTSNPN and CDR2 SVGIG (reference sequence). The CDR3 bases are TGTGCCTGGACGGAGTTTTGGACAGGGAGGAACATTCAGTACTTC. Residues: CAWTEFWTGRNIQYF.

This clone was observed a handful of times. Here the CDR3 reads CASSVGQGHNYGYTF. The DNA for the CDR3 is TGTGCCAGCAGCGTCGGACAGGGGCACAACTATGGCTACACCTTC. This chain links TRBV9 with TRBJ1-2; 9 bases line up with TRBD1. The CDR3 totals 15 residues. V lost 2 bases and J lost 2; bases outside the gene matches: 4. Germline CDR1 reads SGDLS; CDR2 reads YYNGEE.

The J gene is TRBJ1-2, the V gene TRBV7-8; a possible D gene is TRBD1 (5 bases). V gave up 6 bases and J gave up 4 bases, with 12 bases separating them. CDR1 and CDR2 (germline): SGHVS, FQNEAQ. CDR3 length equals 13 residues. CDR3 DNA sequence: TGTGCCAGCAGTAACAGGCAACCCTATGGCTACACCTTC. Protein sequence: CASSNRQPYGYTF.

The chain links TRBV7-2 to TRBJ1-2; tentative D call: TRBD1 (6 bases). V shed 3 bases and J shed 4 bases, with 15 bases lying between them. The germline CDR1 and CDR2 sequences are SGHTA and FQGNSA. This CDR3 is 15 amino acids long. CDR3 residues: CASSLSRQGLYGYTF. Here the CDR3 DNA reads TGTGCCAGCAGCTTGTCCAGGCAGGGGCTCTATGGCTACACCTTC.

This chain links TRBV18 with TRBJ1-1, with a tentative D call TRBD1 (6 bases). The germline V and J ends were trimmed by 3 bases and 4 bases, with 15 bases remaining between them. CDR1 and CDR2 (germline): KGHSH, LQKENI. The CDR3 contains 15 residues. CDR3 coding DNA: TGTGCCAGCTCACCGGGTGGGGGCGAAGGCACTGAAGCTTTCTTT. Its translation is CASSPGGGEGTEAFF.

V and J are TRBV19 and TRBJ2-5, with D unclear. The V gene's germline CDR1 is LNHDA and CDR2 SQIVND (reference sequence). The CDR3 is 14 residues long. The V and J ends lost 1 base and 0 bases respectively, with 6 bases between them. In DNA, the CDR3 is TGTGCCAGTAGTATAGTATCGGACCAAGAGACCCAGTACTTC. This encodes CASSIVSDQETQYF.

This rearrangement joins TRBV7-9 to TRBJ2-3; 12 positions match TRBD2. CDR3 size: 17 residues. From germline, CDR1 is SEHNR and CDR2 FQNEAQ (reference sequence). With 8 bases clipped from V and 2 bases from J, the junction kept 11 bases outside the gene matches. Here the CDR3 DNA reads TGTGCCAGCCCTATCCGAGGGACTAGCGGGTCCACAGATACGCAGTATTTT. This encodes CASPIRGTSGSTDTQYF.

CDR3 residues: CASSRSSYNSPLHF. The CDR3 bases are TGTGCCAGCTCGAGGAGCTCCTATAATTCACCCCTCCACTTT. The chain recombines TRBV7-9 with TRBJ1-6; D remains ambiguous. The germline V and J ends were trimmed by 8 bases and 0 bases, with 8 bases remaining between them. Germline V lookup: CDR1 SEHNR, CDR2 FQNEAQ (reference sequence). The CDR3 has 14 amino acids.

As for this clone: The sample has other DNA sequences that encode this CDR3 too. The V call is TRBV9, the J call TRBJ2-3, with D uncertain. The ends were cut back, 0 bases at V and 2 bases at J, with 4 bases in the middle. CDR3 size: 13 residues. Looked up from germline, CDR1 is SGDLS and CDR2 is YYNGEE. CDR3 sequence reads: CASSVGATDTQYF. In DNA, the CDR3 is TGTGCCAGCAGCGTAGGGGCCACAGATACGCAGTATTTT.

The chain has TRBV5-1 and TRBJ2-7, with a tentative D call TRBD2 (6 bases). The germline V and J ends were trimmed by 2 bases and 3 bases, with 24 bases remaining between them. The CDR3 runs 18 residues. Germline assignment: CDR1 SGHRS and CDR2 YFSETQ. The CDR3 sequence: CASSFSSGVGGISYEQYF. The CDR3 region has the DNA TGCGCCAGCAGCTTTTCCTCTGGGGTGGGCGGGATCAGCTACGAGCAGTACTTC.

By share, this clone ranks as medium-sized. This chain connects TRBV11-3 to TRBJ1-1, with unresolved D. The germline CDR1 and CDR2 sequences are SGHNT and YENEEA. The CDR3 consists of 15 residues. With 4 bases removed from V and 3 bases from J, the gap between germline ends came to 15 bases. The CDR3 is CASSSNRYADTEAFF. CDR3 bases: TGTGCCAGCAGCTCTAACCGATACGCGGACACTGAAGCTTTCTTT. The whole variable domain, filled in from reference TRBV11-3 and TRBJ1-1, reads EAGVVQSPRYKIIEKKQPVAFWCNPISGHNTLYWYLQNLGQGPELLIRYENEEAVDDSQLPKDRFSAERLKGVDSTLKIQPAELGDSAVYLCASSSNRYADTEAFFGQGTRLTVV.

V gene TRBV11-2 combines with J gene TRBJ2-7, with 9 positions matching TRBD1. The CDR3 loop spans 16 amino acids. With V trimmed by 0 bases and J by 2 bases, 5 bases remained unmatched. The germline CDR1 and CDR2 sequences are SGHAT and FQNNGV. In nucleotides, the CDR3 is TGTGCCAGCAGCTTAGATCGGACAGGGGTCGCCTACGAGCAGTACTTC. This sequence encodes CASSLDRTGVAYEQYF.

This rearrangement joins TRBV19 to TRBJ1-1; weak D call: TRBD1 (5 bases). The V end was cut by 1 base, the J end by 11 bases, with 8 bases between. This CDR3 comprises 11 residues. Germline V gene lookup returns CDR1 LNHDA and CDR2 SQIVND (reference sequence). CDR3 sequence: CASSIGAGAFF. CDR3 nucleotide sequence: TGTGCCAGTAGTATAGGGGCAGGGGCTTTCTTT.

This sequence joins TRBV6-6 and TRBJ2-5; TRBD2 might be the D (6 bases). CDR1 is MNHNY and CDR2 is SVGAGI in the germline V gene (reference sequence). Trimming removed 6 bases from V and 1 base from J, with 12 bases in between. The CDR3 length is 14 residues. The DNA for the CDR3 is TGTGCCAGCAGACTCACGGGGGTCCAAGAGACCCAGTACTTC. Its translation is CASRLTGVQETQYF.

This chain links TRBV14 with TRBJ2-3, with D possibly TRBD1 on 6 matching bases. Looked up from germline, CDR1 is SGHDN and CDR2 is FVKESK. The CDR3 has 17 amino acids. Trimming took 1 base from V and 0 from J, leaving 14 bases between them. The DNA of the CDR3 is TGTGCCAGCAGCCAAGGCCGGCGGACAGTAAGCACAGATACGCAGTATTTT. It is translated as CASSQGRRTVSTDTQYF.

V is TRBV30 and J is TRBJ1-1; D perhaps matches TRBD1 (6 bases). Germline CDR1 is GTSNPN and CDR2 is SVGIG (reference sequence). The V end was cut by 0 bases, the J end by 1 base, with 18 bases between. The CDR3 is 17 amino acids. In nucleotides, the CDR3 is TGTGCCTGGAGTGTATCCCCGGGCCGGACAGCGAACACTGAAGCTTTCTTT. Translation gives CAWSVSPGRTANTEAFF.

The chain links TRBV27 to TRBJ1-1, with D unresolved. The germline V gene has CDR1 MNHEY and CDR2 SMNVEV (reference sequence). Trimming left V 2 bases short and J 3 bases short, with 10 bases between. This CDR3 has 14 amino acids. CDR3 nucleotide sequence: TGTGCCAGCAGTTTAGAGTTCGGGGACACTGAAGCTTTCTTT. Amino acid sequence: CASSLEFGDTEAFF.

In DNA, the CDR3 is TGTGCCAGCAGCTCTAAGGGAGTAAGAGATACGCAGTATTTT. Its translation is CASSSKGVRDTQYF. V gene TRBV11-3 combines with J gene TRBJ2-3, with D perhaps TRBD2 (5 bases). CDR3 size: 14 residues. The germline V and J ends were trimmed by 4 bases and 5 bases, with 13 bases remaining between them. Germline V gives CDR1 SGHNT, CDR2 YENEEA.

This chain joins TRBV19 and TRBJ1-5, with D possibly being TRBD1 (5 bases). Germline CDR1 reads LNHDA; CDR2 reads SQIVND (reference sequence). This CDR3 spans 15 amino acids. The ends were cut back, 7 bases at V and 0 bases at J, with 13 bases in the middle. DNA of the CDR3: TGTGCCAGTAATTTGTCGGGGGATAGCAATCAGCCCCAGCATTTT. It codes for CASNLSGDSNQPQHF. Full variable domain (rest looked up from reference TRBV19 and TRBJ1-5): DGGITQSPKYLFRKEGQNVTLSCEQNLNHDAMYWYRQDPGQGLRLIYYSQIVNDFQKGDIAEGYSVSREKKESFPLTVTSAQKNPTAFYLCASNLSGDSNQPQHFGDGTRLSIL.

The chain couples TRBV9 to TRBJ2-1; 13 bases line up with TRBD2. The V gene's germline CDR1 is SGDLS and CDR2 YYNGEE. The CDR3 runs 15 residues. The V segment lost 2 bases and the J segment 10 bases; nucleotides outside the gene matches: 6. CDR3 loop: CASSVTSGGAGEQFF. DNA of the CDR3: TGTGCCAGCAGCGTTACTAGCGGGGGGGCCGGAGAGCAGTTCTTC.

The CDR3 sequence: CASSSRQGTITEAFF. For the CDR3, the DNA is TGCGCCAGCAGCTCCCGACAGGGTACTATCACTGAAGCTTTCTTT. The rearrangement links TRBV5-1 to TRBJ1-1, with 7 bases lining up with TRBD1. Unmatched junction bases numbered 9, after V lost 3 bases and J lost 4 bases. CDR1 is SGHRS and CDR2 is YFSETQ in the germline V gene. CDR3 length: 15 amino acids. The full variable domain, with the rest looked up from reference TRBV5-1 and TRBJ1-1, is KAGVTQTPRYLIKTRGQQVTLSCSPISGHRSVSWYQQTPGQGLQFLFEYFSETQRNKGNFPGRFSGRQFSNSRSEMNVSTLELGDSALYLCASSSRQGTITEAFFGQGTRLTVV.

The V gene is TRBV5-5, the J gene TRBJ2-5, with 8 bases that match TRBD1. Per the germline V gene, CDR1 is SGHKS and CDR2 is YYEKEE (reference sequence). J gave up 5 bases and V 4 bases, and 7 bases lay outside the gene matches. The CDR3 totals 14 residues. CDR3: CASSTDREWETQYF. DNA for the CDR3: TGTGCCAGCAGCACGGACAGGGAATGGGAGACCCAGTACTTC.

This chain joins TRBV7-2 and TRBJ2-7; 11 nucleotides agree with TRBD2. CDR1 and CDR2 (germline): SGHTA, FQGNSA. V lost 5 bases and J lost 0; bases outside the gene matches: 9. The CDR3 is 17 amino acids. Here the CDR3 reads CASSVVLAGGSSYEQYF. CDR3 nucleotides: TGTGCCAGCAGCGTCGTTCTAGCGGGGGGAAGCTCCTACGAGCAGTACTTC.

This chain joins TRBV7-9 and TRBJ1-2, with D maybe TRBD1 (5 bases). The CDR3 covers 13 residues. Germline V gene sequence: CDR1 SEHNR, CDR2 FQNEAQ (reference sequence). V was clipped by 5 bases and J by 4 bases, with 11 bases between them. CDR3 protein: CASSLRQSYGYTF. The CDR3 region has the DNA TGTGCCAGCAGCCTGAGACAGAGCTATGGCTACACCTTC.

V is TRBV7-9 and J is TRBJ1-1, with D possibly matching TRBD1 (5 bases). From germline, CDR1 is SEHNR and CDR2 FQNEAQ (reference sequence). V lost 5 bases, J lost 7 bases, and 20 bases lay in between. The CDR3 extends over 15 amino acids. The CDR3 protein is CASSRRARTPHEAFF. CDR3 in DNA: TGTGCCAGCAGCCGACGGGCACGGACACCCCATGAAGCTTTCTTT.

This clone has more than one count but fewer than ten. The V gene is TRBV7-9, the J gene TRBJ1-6; D remains ambiguous. V lost 3 bases and J lost 6, with 12 bases in between. This CDR3 region has 15 residues. The V gene's germline CDR1 is SEHNR and CDR2 FQNEAQ (reference sequence). This CDR3 reads CASSLRDGANSPLHF. CDR3 nucleotide sequence: TGTGCCAGCAGCTTGCGAGACGGAGCTAATTCACCCCTCCACTTT.

The V call is TRBV6-1, the J call TRBJ2-3, with 7 bases matching TRBD2. V was clipped by 3 bases and J by 4 bases; unmatched bases: 1. Germline V gene lookup returns CDR1 MNHNS and CDR2 SASEGT. The CDR3 has 13 amino acids. The CDR3 coding sequence is TGTGCCAGCAGTGACGCGGGGGCAGATACGCAGTATTTT. Translated, it gives CASSDAGADTQYF.